This T cell receptor (beta chain) came from a study of Ad26.COV2.S vaccination and SARS-CoV-2 variants. Treatment here: over 15 received Ad26.COV2.S at low or high dose, single or two shots; 5 received placebo; per-sample allocation not given. Following the first vaccine or placebo injection, samples were taken on day 63. Overall study results and limits: Spike-specific responses of CD8+ and CD4+ T cells were reported to display substantial breadth after vaccination.

As regards this clone: Its antigen is still unknown.

Method: immunoSEQ multiplex PCR; TCRdb's copy keeps in-frame clones and lacks some. The sample yields about half a million clones, 89% seen once. This specimen consisted of peripheral blood, obtained in a trial of Ad26.COV2.S vaccine versus placebo. This clonotype originated in a person between 18 and 59 years old who received the Ad26.COV2.S COVID-19 vaccine or a placebo.

CDR3 region: CASSISVLLEAGYTF. CDR3 in DNA: TGTGCCAGTAGTATCAGTGTCCTCCTGGAAGCTGGCTACACCTTC. The chain combines TRBV19 with TRBJ1-2; no clear D gene. V was cut by 3 bases and J by 7 bases, with 18 bases left in between. The germline gives CDR1 LNHDA, CDR2 SQIVND (reference sequence). The CDR3 is 15 residues long. Combining the CDR3 with reference TRBV19 and TRBJ1-2 gives the whole variable domain DGGITQSPKYLFRKEGQNVTLSCEQNLNHDAMYWYRQDPGQGLRLIYYSQIVNDFQKGDIAEGYSVSREKKESFPLTVTSAQKNPTAFYLCASSISVLLEAGYTFGSGTRLTVV.